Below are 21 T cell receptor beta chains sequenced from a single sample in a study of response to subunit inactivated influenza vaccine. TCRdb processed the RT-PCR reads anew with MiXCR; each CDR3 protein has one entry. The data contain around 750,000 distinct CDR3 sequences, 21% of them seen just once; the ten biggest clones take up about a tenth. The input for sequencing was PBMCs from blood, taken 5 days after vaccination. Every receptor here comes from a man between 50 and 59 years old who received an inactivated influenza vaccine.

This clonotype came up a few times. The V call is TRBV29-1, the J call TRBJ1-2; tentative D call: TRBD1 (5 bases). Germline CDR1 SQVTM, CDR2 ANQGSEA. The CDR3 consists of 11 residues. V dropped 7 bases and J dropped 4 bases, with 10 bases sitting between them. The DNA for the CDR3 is TGCAGCGCTGGGACGGTCTATGGCTACACCTTC. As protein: CSAGTVYGYTF. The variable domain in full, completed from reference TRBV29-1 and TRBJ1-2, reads SAVISQKPSRDICQRGTSLTIQCQVDSQVTMMFWYRQQPGQSLTLIATANQGSEATYESGFVIDKFPISRPNLTFSTLTVSNMSPEDSSIYLCSAGTVYGYTFGSGTRLTVV.

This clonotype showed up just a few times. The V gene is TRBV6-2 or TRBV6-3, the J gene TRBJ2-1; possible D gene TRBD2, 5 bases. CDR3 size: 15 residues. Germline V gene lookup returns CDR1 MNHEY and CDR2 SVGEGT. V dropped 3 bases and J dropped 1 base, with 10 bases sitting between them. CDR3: CASSYRWESYNEQFF. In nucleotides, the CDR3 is TGTGCCAGCAGTTATAGGTGGGAGTCCTACAATGAGCAGTTCTTC.

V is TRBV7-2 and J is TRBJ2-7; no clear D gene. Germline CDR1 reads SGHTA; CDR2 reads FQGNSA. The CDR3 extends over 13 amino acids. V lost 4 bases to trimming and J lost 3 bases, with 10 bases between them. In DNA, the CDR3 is TGTGCCAGCAGCTCAACCTACGGCTACGAGCAGTACTTC. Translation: CASSSTYGYEQYF. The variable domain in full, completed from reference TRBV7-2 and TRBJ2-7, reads GAGVSQSPSNKVTEKGKDVELRCDPISGHTALYWYRQSLGQGLEFLIYFQGNSAPDKSGLPSDRFSAERTGGSVSTLTIQRTQQEDSAVYLCASSSTYGYEQYFGPGTRLTVT.

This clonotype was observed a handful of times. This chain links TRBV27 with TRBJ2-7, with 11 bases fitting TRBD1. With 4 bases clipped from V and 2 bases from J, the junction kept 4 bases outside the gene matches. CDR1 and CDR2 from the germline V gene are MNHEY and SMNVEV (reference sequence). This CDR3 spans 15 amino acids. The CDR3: CASSWDRGEPYEQYF. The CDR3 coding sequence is TGTGCCAGCAGTTGGGACAGGGGGGAACCCTACGAGCAGTACTTC.

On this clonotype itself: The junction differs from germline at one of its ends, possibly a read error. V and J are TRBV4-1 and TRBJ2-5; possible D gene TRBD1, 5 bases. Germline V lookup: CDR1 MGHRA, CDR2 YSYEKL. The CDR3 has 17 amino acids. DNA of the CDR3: TGTGCCAGCAGCCTCAGAACGGACACCACTGGGGCAGAGACCCAGTACTTC. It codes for CASSLRTDTTGAETQYF.

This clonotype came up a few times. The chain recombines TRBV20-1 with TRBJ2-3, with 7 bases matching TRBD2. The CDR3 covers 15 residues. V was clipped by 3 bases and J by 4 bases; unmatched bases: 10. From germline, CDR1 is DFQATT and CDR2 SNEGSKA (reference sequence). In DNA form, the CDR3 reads TGCAGTGCTAGCCGGGGACTACCAGTGGCAGATACGCAGTATTTT. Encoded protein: CSASRGLPVADTQYF.

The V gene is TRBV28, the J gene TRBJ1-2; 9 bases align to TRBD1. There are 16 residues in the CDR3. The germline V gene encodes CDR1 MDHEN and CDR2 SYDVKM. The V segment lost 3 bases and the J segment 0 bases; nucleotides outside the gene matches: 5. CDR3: CASSFPGQGPNYGYTF. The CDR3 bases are TGTGCCAGCAGTTTCCCGGGACAGGGACCTAACTATGGCTACACCTTC.

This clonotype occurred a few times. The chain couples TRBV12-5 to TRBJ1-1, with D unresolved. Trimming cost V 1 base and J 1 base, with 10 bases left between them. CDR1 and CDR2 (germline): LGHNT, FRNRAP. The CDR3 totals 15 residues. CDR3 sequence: CASGLGTGKNTEAFF. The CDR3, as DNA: TGTGCTAGTGGTTTGGGGACGGGGAAGAACACTGAAGCTTTCTTT. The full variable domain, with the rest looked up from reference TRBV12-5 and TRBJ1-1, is DARVTQTPRHKVTEMGQEVTMRCQPILGHNTVFWYRQTMMQGLELLAYFRNRAPLDDSGMPKDRFSAEMPDATLATLKIQPSEPRDSAVYFCASGLGTGKNTEAFFGQGTRLTVV.

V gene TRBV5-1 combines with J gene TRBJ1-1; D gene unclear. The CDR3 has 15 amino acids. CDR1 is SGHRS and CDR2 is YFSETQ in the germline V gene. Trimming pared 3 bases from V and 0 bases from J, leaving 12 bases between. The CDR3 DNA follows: TGCGCCAGCAGCTCGACCAGGCGGCTGAACACTGAAGCTTTCTTT. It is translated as CASSSTRRLNTEAFF. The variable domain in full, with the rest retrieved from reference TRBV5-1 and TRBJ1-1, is KAGVTQTPRYLIKTRGQQVTLSCSPISGHRSVSWYQQTPGQGLQFLFEYFSETQRNKGNFPGRFSGRQFSNSRSEMNVSTLELGDSALYLCASSSTRRLNTEAFFGQGTRLTVV.

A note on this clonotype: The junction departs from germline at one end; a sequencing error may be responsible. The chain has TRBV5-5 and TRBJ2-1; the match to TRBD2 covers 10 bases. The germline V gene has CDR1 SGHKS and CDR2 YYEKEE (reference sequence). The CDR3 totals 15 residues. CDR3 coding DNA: TGTGTCAGCAGCCTACTAGCGGGACGCGACAATGAGCAGTTCTTC. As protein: CVSSLLAGRDNEQFF.

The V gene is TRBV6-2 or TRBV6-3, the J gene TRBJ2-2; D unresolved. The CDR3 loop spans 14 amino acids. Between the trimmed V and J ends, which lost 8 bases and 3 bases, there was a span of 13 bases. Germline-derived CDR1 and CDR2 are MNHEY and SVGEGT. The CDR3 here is CASELGPYTGELFF. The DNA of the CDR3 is TGTGCCAGCGAACTTGGCCCCTACACCGGGGAGCTGTTTTTT.

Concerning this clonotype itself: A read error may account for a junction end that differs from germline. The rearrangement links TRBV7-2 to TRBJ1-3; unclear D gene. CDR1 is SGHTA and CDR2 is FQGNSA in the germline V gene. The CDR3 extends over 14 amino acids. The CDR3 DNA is TGTGCCAGCAGCCTAGCCAGTATAAGAAACACCATATATTTT. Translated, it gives CASSLASIRNTIYF.

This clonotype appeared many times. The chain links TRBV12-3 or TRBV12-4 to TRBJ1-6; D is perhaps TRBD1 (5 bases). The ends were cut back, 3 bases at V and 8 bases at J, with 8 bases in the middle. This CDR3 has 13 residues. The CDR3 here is CASSLAGHSPLHF. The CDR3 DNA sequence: TGTGCCAGCAGTTTGGCAGGGCATTCACCCCTCCACTTT.

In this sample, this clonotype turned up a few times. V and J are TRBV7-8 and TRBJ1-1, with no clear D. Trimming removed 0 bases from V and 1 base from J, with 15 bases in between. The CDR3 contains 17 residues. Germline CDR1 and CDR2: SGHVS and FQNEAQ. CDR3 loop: CASSLALRSRSNTEAFF. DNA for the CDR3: TGTGCCAGCAGCTTAGCGCTTCGAAGTAGGTCGAACACTGAAGCTTTCTTT.

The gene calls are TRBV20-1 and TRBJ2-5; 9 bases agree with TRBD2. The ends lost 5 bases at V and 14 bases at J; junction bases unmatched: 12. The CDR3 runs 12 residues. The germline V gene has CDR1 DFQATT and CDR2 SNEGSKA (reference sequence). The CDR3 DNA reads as TGCAGTGCTGAAAAAATAGCGGGGGAGCAATACTTC. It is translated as CSAEKIAGEQYF.

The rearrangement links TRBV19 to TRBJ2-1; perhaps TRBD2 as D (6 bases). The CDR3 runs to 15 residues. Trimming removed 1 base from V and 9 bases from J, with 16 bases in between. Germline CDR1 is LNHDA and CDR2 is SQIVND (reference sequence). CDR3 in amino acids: CASSIGGPGDLEQFF. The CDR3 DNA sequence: TGTGCCAGTAGTATAGGTGGTCCGGGAGACCTTGAGCAGTTCTTC.

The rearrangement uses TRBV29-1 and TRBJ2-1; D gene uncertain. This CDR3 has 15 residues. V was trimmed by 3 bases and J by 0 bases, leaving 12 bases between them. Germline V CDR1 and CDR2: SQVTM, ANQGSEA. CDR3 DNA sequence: TGCAGCGTTGAGTTAGGGAAGAGCTCCTACAATGAGCAGTTCTTC. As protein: CSVELGKSSYNEQFF.

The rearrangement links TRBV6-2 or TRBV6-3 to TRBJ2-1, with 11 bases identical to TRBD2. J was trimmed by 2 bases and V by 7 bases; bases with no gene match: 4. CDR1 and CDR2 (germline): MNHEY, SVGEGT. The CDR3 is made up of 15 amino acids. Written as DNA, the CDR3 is TGTGCCAGCACAGTACTAGCGGGAGCCTACAATGAGCAGTTCTTC. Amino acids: CASTVLAGAYNEQFF.

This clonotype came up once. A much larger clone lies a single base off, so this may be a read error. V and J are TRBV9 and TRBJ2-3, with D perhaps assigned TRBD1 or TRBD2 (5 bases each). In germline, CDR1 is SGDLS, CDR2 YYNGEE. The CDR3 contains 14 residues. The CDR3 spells CASTALGTVDTQCF. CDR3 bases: TGTGCCAGCACCGCCTTGGGGACGGTAGATACGCAGTGTTTT. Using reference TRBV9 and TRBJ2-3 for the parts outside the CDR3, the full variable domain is DSGVTQTPKHLITATGQRVTLRCSPRSGDLSVYWYQQSLDQGLQFLIQYYNGEERAKGNILERFSAQQFPDLHSELNLSSLELGDSALYFCASTALGTVDTQCFGPGTRLTVL.

The CDR3 DNA sequence: TGCAGTGCTAGAAGACAGCAAGGTTTCAATCAGCCCCAGCATTTT. It encodes CSARRQQGFNQPQHF. The chain has TRBV20-1 and TRBJ1-5, with a weak D call TRBD1 (5 bases). Trimming took off 2 bases at V and 3 bases at J, with 14 bases between the two ends. The CDR3 covers 15 residues. CDR1 is DFQATT, CDR2 SNEGSKA, per germline (reference sequence).

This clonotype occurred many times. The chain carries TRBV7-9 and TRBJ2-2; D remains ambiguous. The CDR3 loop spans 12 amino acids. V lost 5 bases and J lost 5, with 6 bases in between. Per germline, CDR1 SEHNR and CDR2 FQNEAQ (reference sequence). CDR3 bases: TGTGCCAGCAGCATAAGGACCGGGGAGCTGTTTTTT. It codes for CASSIRTGELFF.